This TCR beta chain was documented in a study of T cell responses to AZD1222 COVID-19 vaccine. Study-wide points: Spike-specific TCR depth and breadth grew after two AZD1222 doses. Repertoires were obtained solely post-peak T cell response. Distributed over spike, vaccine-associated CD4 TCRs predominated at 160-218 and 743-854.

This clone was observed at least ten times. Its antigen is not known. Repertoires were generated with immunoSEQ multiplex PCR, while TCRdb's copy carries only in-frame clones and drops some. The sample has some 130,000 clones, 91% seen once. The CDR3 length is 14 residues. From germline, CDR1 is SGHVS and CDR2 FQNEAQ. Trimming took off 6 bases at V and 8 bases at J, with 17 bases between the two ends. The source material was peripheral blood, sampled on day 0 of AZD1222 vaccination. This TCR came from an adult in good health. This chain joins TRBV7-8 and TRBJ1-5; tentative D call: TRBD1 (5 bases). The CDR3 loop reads CASRRRGVGEPQHF. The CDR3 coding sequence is TGTGCCAGCAGGCGGAGGGGCGTTGGGGAGCCCCAGCATTTT.